This passage covers 25 T cell receptor beta chains from one sample sequenced in a study of T-cell reconstitution after alpha-beta-depleted transplantation in children. Unique molecular identifiers were incorporated when the TCRbeta library was constructed. TCRdb re-analysed the PCR reads in MiXCR, keeping a single row per CDR3 protein. Of more than 90,000 distinct CDR3 sequences listed, about a tenth were seen once; the top ten hold under 40%. This specimen was PBMCs, taken before TCRalphabeta/CD19-depleted stem cell transplant. These receptors were collected from a boy aged 2 to 9 with acute lymphoblastic leukemia, due to receive a stem cell transplant.

This clonotype was counted only a few times. The chain carries TRBV15 and TRBJ2-3, with 8 bases identical to TRBD1. CDR1 is LNHNV and CDR2 is YYDKDF in the germline V gene (reference sequence). CDR3 length equals 15 residues. The V segment lost 1 base and the J segment 6 bases; nucleotides outside the gene matches: 6. The CDR3 DNA sequence: TGTGCCACCAGCAGAGCAGGACAGGGCTGGGATACGCAGTATTTT. Protein sequence: CATSRAGQGWDTQYF.

This clonotype has just a few counts. This rearrangement joins TRBV7-8 to TRBJ2-2; no reliable D call. V lost 4 bases to trimming and J lost 7 bases, with 13 bases between them. The CDR3 sequence is 14 residues long. CDR1 and CDR2 from the germline V gene are SGHVS and FQNEAQ. DNA of the CDR3: TGTGCCAGCAGCTCACACTTAGGTGACGGGGAGCTGTTTTTT. This translates into CASSSHLGDGELFF.

The chain combines TRBV5-1 with TRBJ1-1; a possible D gene is TRBD1 (6 bases). From germline, CDR1 is SGHRS and CDR2 YFSETQ. The CDR3 covers 15 residues. V gave up 0 bases and J gave up 4 bases, with 13 bases separating them. The CDR3 DNA sequence: TGCGCCAGCAGCTTGGTAGGGGGAGAGGGCACTGAAGCTTTCTTT. Translating gives CASSLVGGEGTEAFF.

This clonotype has ten or more counts. The V gene is TRBV7-9, the J gene TRBJ2-2; D gene unclear. The germline V gene encodes CDR1 SEHNR and CDR2 FQNEAQ (reference sequence). With 2 bases removed from V and 5 bases from J, the gap between germline ends came to 15 bases. The CDR3 is made up of 16 amino acids. In nucleotides, the CDR3 is TGTGCCAGCAGCTTAAGTCATAGCCGAACAACCGGGGAGCTGTTTTTT. This sequence encodes CASSLSHSRTTGELFF.

This clonotype was seen a handful of times. This chain's CDR3 is CASSYAGADTQYF. CDR3 bases: TGTGCCAGCAGCTACGCGGGGGCAGATACGCAGTATTTT. The chain joins TRBV7-9 to TRBJ2-3, with 7 bases aligning to TRBD2. CDR1 and CDR2 (germline): SEHNR, FQNEAQ (reference sequence). This CDR3 spans 13 amino acids. After removal of 4 bases from V and 4 bases from J, the junction contained 2 bases not matched to a gene.

The rearrangement uses TRBV7-3 and TRBJ1-2; D not resolved. Germline CDR1 SGHTA, CDR2 FQGTGA. Trimming stripped 3 bases from V and 0 bases from J, with 8 bases between. The CDR3 extends over 14 amino acids. The CDR3, as DNA: TGTGCCAGCAGCTTGGGCAGTACTAACTATGGCTACACCTTC. Its protein is CASSLGSTNYGYTF.

About this clonotype: This CDR3 fails to terminate in the conserved phenylalanine or tryptophan, so it likely reflects a read error. The chain has TRBV20-1 and TRBJ2-5; 7 bases line up with TRBD2. The CDR3 is 15 amino acids. Germline lookup yields CDR1 DFQATT and CDR2 SNEGSKA (reference sequence). After removal of 1 base from V and 6 bases from J, the junction contained 11 bases not matched to a gene. The CDR3 DNA reads as TGCAGTGCTAGAGGGCAAGGACTAGGAGTTAAGACCCAGTACTAC. This encodes CSARGQGLGVKTQYY.

This clonotype was observed at least ten times. This rearrangement joins TRBV12-3 or TRBV12-4 to TRBJ2-2; D remains unclear. The CDR3 length is 12 residues. The germline V and J ends were trimmed by 8 bases and 4 bases, with 8 bases remaining between them. CDR3 protein: CASGQGTGELFF. CDR3 nucleotides: TGTGCCAGCGGGCAAGGCACCGGGGAGCTGTTTTTT.

V usage is TRBV20-1 and J usage is TRBJ1-1, with D unclear. V was trimmed by 0 bases and J by 4 bases, leaving 3 bases between them. The CDR3 consists of 11 residues. In germline, CDR1 is DFQATT, CDR2 SNEGSKA (reference sequence). The CDR3 protein is CSARDLTEAFF. CDR3 bases: TGCAGTGCTAGAGATCTCACTGAAGCTTTCTTT.

In this sample, this clonotype turned up many times. The chain has TRBV6-1 and TRBJ2-3, with a tentative D call TRBD2 (5 bases). Germline CDR1 MNHNS, CDR2 SASEGT. The CDR3 extends over 14 amino acids. The V end was cut by 6 bases, the J end by 8 bases, with 18 bases between. The CDR3 region has the DNA TGTGCCAGCAGCACCGGACTTGGATGGGGTACGCAGTATTTT. Amino acids: CASSTGLGWGTQYF.

V is TRBV20-1 and J is TRBJ2-2, with 8 positions matching TRBD1. V gave up 5 bases and J gave up 4 bases; unmatched junction bases: 3. The CDR3 length is 13 residues. Germline V gene sequence: CDR1 DFQATT, CDR2 SNEGSKA (reference sequence). DNA of the CDR3: TGCAGTGCTCAGGACAGGGCCACCGGGGAGCTGTTTTTT. It encodes CSAQDRATGELFF.

Ten or more counts support this clonotype. The CDR3 coding sequence is TGCGCCAGCAGCTTGACTAGCGGAGCGAACACCGGGGAGCTGTTTTTT. Amino acid sequence: CASSLTSGANTGELFF. The chain couples TRBV5-1 to TRBJ2-2; 8 bases match TRBD2. CDR3 length equals 16 residues. Germline V gives CDR1 SGHRS, CDR2 YFSETQ. Trimming removed 1 base from V and 0 bases from J; junction bases left unmatched: 2.

This clonotype was seen a few times. The genes are TRBV5-1 and TRBJ1-1; D unresolved. The CDR3 has 13 residues. The V end lost 2 bases, the J end lost 8 bases, and 13 bases lay between the germline ends. Looked up from germline, CDR1 is SGHRS and CDR2 is YFSETQ. CDR3 coding DNA: TGCGCCAGCAGCTTATTGAGGACGGAAGAAGCTTTCTTT. Protein: CASSLLRTEEAFF.

This chain links TRBV5-1 with TRBJ2-3; the match to TRBD2 covers 14 bases. The CDR3 is 20 amino acids. Germline V gene sequence: CDR1 SGHRS, CDR2 YFSETQ. V shed 7 bases and J 0 bases; nucleotides not matched to a gene: 16. For the CDR3, the DNA is TGCGCCAGCGCCTCCAGAAAACGAGGGACTAGCGGGGGTAGCACAGATACGCAGTATTTT. Its protein is CASASRKRGTSGGSTDTQYF. The whole variable domain, filled in from reference TRBV5-1 and TRBJ2-3, reads KAGVTQTPRYLIKTRGQQVTLSCSPISGHRSVSWYQQTPGQGLQFLFEYFSETQRNKGNFPGRFSGRQFSNSRSEMNVSTLELGDSALYLCASASRKRGTSGGSTDTQYFGPGTRLTVL.

A few counts support this clonotype. The rearrangement joins TRBV18 to TRBJ1-1, with D perhaps TRBD1 (5 bases). Trimming stripped 2 bases from V and 7 bases from J, with 8 bases between. The CDR3 runs 12 residues. Germline V gene lookup returns CDR1 KGHSH and CDR2 LQKENI. CDR3 sequence reads: CASSPVQGEAFF. The CDR3 DNA is TGTGCCAGCTCACCAGTTCAGGGTGAAGCTTTCTTT.

This clonotype showed up just a few times. The V and J genes are TRBV20-1 and TRBJ2-7; 8 positions agree with TRBD2. The CDR3 runs 13 residues. Looked up from germline, CDR1 is DFQATT and CDR2 is SNEGSKA (reference sequence). The trim removed 6 bases at V and 3 bases at J, leaving 7 bases unmatched. The CDR3 region is CSARGSGNYEQYF. CDR3 nucleotides: TGCAGTGCCCGGGGTAGCGGGAACTACGAGCAGTACTTC.

The chain recombines TRBV10-2 with TRBJ2-3; 9 bases align to TRBD2. V lost 6 bases, J lost 1 base, and 2 bases stayed unmatched. CDR1 and CDR2 from the germline V gene are WSHSY and SAAADI. CDR3 size: 14 residues. CDR3 sequence reads: CASRTSGGTDTQYF. The CDR3, as DNA: TGCGCCAGCAGGACTAGCGGAGGCACAGATACGCAGTATTTT.

V usage is TRBV28 and J usage is TRBJ2-5; D possibly corresponds to TRBD2 (5 bases). The CDR3 runs 14 residues. V was cut by 3 bases and J by 0 bases, with 8 bases left in between. CDR1 and CDR2 from the germline V gene are MDHEN and SYDVKM. This CDR3 reads CASSLPGYQETQYF. The DNA of the CDR3 is TGTGCCAGCAGTTTGCCGGGATACCAAGAGACCCAGTACTTC.

This clonotype was recorded a few times. The chain recombines TRBV12-5 with TRBJ2-5; 7 bases fit TRBD1. V was pared by 1 base and J by 4 bases, with 6 bases of the junction left unmatched. There are 15 residues in the CDR3. CDR1 LGHNT and CDR2 FRNRAP come from the germline V gene. The CDR3 sequence: CASGLGTGVLETQYF. CDR3 DNA sequence: TGTGCTAGTGGTTTGGGGACAGGTGTTCTAGAGACCCAGTACTTC. The full variable domain, rest sourced from reference TRBV12-5 and TRBJ2-5, is DARVTQTPRHKVTEMGQEVTMRCQPILGHNTVFWYRQTMMQGLELLAYFRNRAPLDDSGMPKDRFSAEMPDATLATLKIQPSEPRDSAVYFCASGLGTGVLETQYFGPGTRLLVL.

A note on this clonotype: A much larger clone differs by one base, so this may be a read error. It is likely a read error, because the conserved phenylalanine at the end of the CDR3 is missing. V is TRBV7-6 and J is TRBJ2-3; D is unclear. The V gene's germline CDR1 is SGHVS and CDR2 FNYEAQ. V lost 5 bases and J 2 bases, leaving 11 bases between the germline ends. The CDR3 consists of 14 residues. The DNA of the CDR3 is TGTGCCAGCAGCCCAGCCTCCACCACAGATACGCAGTATTCT. Encoded protein: CASSPASTTDTQYS.

This clonotype was recorded at least ten times. The V call is TRBV10-1, the J call TRBJ2-7, with 10 bases aligning to TRBD2. Germline V gene data show CDR1 as WNHNN and CDR2 as SYGVQD (reference sequence). J was trimmed by 2 bases and V by 2 bases; bases with no gene match: 0. This CDR3 contains 14 residues. The CDR3 nucleotides are TGCGCCAGCAGTGAGAGCGGGAGGGCCTACGAGCAGTACTTC. This sequence encodes CASSESGRAYEQYF.

The table lists this clonotype with many counts. This rearrangement joins TRBV20-1 to TRBJ2-1; 8 bases line up with TRBD1. CDR1 and CDR2 from the germline V gene are DFQATT and SNEGSKA (reference sequence). V dropped 6 bases and J dropped 7; count of bases not matched to a gene: 2. The CDR3 totals 11 residues. The CDR3 DNA sequence: TGCAGTGCGGACAGGGTAAATGAGCAGTTCTTC. This sequence encodes CSADRVNEQFF.

The chain combines TRBV6-1 with TRBJ2-7, with D tentatively TRBD1 or TRBD2 (6 bases each). Trimming stripped 6 bases from V and 3 bases from J, with 18 bases between. The CDR3 sequence is 15 residues long. Germline lookup yields CDR1 MNHNS and CDR2 SASEGT. The CDR3 sequence is CASRRRAEGDYEQYF. The CDR3 DNA reads as TGTGCCAGCAGAAGGAGGGCAGAGGGGGACTACGAGCAGTACTTC.

This clonotype appeared many times. The chain combines TRBV6-1 with TRBJ1-1; 8 bases match TRBD1. The CDR3 has 15 residues. Germline CDR1 reads MNHNS; CDR2 reads SASEGT. Trimming at V came to 1 base and at J to 11 bases, leaving 12 bases not matched to a gene. This CDR3 is CASSEGTGRFQSAFF. The DNA for the CDR3 is TGTGCCAGCAGTGAAGGGACAGGGAGGTTCCAGTCGGCTTTCTTT.

This sequence joins TRBV20-1 and TRBJ2-1, with 7 positions matching TRBD2. Germline-derived CDR1 and CDR2 are DFQATT and SNEGSKA (reference sequence). The junction had 10 bases not matched to a gene; V was cut back by 6 bases and J by 5 bases. The CDR3 consists of 14 residues. The chain's CDR3 is CSASKAGANNEQFF. In nucleotides, the CDR3 is TGCAGTGCCTCAAAGGCGGGAGCTAACAATGAGCAGTTCTTC.